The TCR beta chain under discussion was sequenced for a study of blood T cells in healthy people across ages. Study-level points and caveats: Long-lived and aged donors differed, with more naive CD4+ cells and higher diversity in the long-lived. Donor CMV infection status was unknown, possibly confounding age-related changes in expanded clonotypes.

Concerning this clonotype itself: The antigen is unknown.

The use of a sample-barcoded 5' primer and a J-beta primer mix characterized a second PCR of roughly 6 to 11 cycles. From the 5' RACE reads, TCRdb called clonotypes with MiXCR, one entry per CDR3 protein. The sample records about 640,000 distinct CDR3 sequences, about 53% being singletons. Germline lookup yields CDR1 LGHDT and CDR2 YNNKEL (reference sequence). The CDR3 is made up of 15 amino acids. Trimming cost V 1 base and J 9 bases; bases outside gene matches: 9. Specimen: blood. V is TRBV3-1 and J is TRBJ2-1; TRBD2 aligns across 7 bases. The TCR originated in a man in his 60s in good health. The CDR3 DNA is TGTGCCAGCAGCCAAGGACCCGCGGGGGTTAGTGAGCAGTTCTTC. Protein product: CASSQGPAGVSEQFF.